This T cell receptor beta chain stems from a study of shared clonotypes between healthy human individuals. In the study overall: The donor pool was made up of a couple of women and a few men aged 18 to 49.

CD45RO-negative, CCR7-selected cells formed the naive CD8 fraction, which excluded terminally differentiated effector memory CD45RA+ cells. Within Nashville, Tennessee resided all donors, each a Caucasian adult. At the deep level, the assay was run. Sorted-subset replicate PCRs used 200 ng DNA, approximately 33,000 T cell genomes. Assay: immunoSEQ multiplex PCR; the TCRdb copy retains only in-frame clones and omits some. This repertoire shows millions of clones, over 85% found once; its top ten account for more than 0.95%. CDR3 length: 15 amino acids. This TCR came from a man between 18 and 35 years old in good health. This chain uses TRBV12-2 with TRBJ1-1; whether TRBD1, the table's D call, matches the DNA was not checked. TRBV12-2 has pseudogene status. Sequenced: naive CD8+ T cells sorted from blood. The DNA of the CDR3 is TGTGCAAGTCGCTTAGAGCAGGGTCCGAACACTGAAGCTTTCTTT. Amino acids: CASRLEQGPNTEAFF.